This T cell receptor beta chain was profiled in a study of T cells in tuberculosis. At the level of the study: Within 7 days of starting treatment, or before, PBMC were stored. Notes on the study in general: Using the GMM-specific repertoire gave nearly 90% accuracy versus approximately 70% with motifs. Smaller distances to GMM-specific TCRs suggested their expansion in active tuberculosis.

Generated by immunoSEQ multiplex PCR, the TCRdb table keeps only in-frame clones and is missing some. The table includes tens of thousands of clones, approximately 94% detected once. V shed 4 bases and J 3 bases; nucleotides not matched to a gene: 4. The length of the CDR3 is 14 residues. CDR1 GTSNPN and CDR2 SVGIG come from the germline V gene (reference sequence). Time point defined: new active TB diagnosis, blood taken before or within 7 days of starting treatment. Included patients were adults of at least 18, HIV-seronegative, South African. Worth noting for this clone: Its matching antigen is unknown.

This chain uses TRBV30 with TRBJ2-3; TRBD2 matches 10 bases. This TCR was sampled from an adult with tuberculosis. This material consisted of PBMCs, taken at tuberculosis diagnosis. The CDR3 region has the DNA TGTGCCTGGATAGCTAGCGGGAGTACAGATACGCAGTATTTT. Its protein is CAWIASGSTDTQYF. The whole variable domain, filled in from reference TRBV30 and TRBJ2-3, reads SQTIHQWPATLVQPVGSPLSLECTVEGTSNPNLYWYRQAAGRGLQLLFYSVGIGQISSEVPQNLSASRPQDRQFILSSKKLLLSDSGFYLCAWIASGSTDTQYFGPGTRLTVL.